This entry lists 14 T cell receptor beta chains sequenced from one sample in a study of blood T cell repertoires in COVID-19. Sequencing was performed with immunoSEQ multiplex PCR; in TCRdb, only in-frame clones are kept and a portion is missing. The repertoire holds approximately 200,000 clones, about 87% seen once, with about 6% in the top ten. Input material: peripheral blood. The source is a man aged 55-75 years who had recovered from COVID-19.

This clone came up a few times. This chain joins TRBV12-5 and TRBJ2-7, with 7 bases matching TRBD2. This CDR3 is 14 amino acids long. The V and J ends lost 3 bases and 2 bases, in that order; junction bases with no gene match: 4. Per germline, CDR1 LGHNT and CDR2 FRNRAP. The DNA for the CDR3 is TGTGCTAGTGGTTTCCTTGGACTAGCCTACGAGCAGTACTTC. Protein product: CASGFLGLAYEQYF.

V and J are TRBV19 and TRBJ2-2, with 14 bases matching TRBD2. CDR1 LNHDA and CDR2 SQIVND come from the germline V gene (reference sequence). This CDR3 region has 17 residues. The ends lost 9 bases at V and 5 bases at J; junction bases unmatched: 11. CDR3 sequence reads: CASRPRLAGGRTGELFF. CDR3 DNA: TGTGCCAGCCGACCCCGACTAGCGGGAGGGCGTACCGGGGAGCTGTTTTTT.

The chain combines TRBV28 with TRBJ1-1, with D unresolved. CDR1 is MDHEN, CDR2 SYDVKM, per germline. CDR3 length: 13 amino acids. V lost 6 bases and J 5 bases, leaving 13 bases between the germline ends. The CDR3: CASREIQKTEAFF. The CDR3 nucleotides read TGTGCCAGCAGGGAAATACAGAAAACTGAAGCTTTCTTT.

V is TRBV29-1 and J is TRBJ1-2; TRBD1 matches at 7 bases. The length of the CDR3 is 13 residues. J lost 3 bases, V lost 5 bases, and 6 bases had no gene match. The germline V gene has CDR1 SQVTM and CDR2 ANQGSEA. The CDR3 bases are TGCAGCGTTACGAGGGGGCGGGACTATGGCTACACCTTC. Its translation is CSVTRGRDYGYTF.

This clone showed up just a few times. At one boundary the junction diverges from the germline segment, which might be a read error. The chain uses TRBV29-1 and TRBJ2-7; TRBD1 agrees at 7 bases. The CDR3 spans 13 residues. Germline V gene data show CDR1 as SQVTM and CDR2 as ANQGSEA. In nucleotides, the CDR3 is TGCAGCGTTGTTAGACAGGGCTCCCACGAGCAGTACTTC. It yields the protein CSVVRQGSHEQYF.

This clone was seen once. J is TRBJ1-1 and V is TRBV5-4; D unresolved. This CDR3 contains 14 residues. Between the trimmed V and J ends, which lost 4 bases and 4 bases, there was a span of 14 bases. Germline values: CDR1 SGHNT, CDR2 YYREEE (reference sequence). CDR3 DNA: TGTGCCAGCAGCGGGCCCCCCGGTTTCACTGAAGCTTTCTTT. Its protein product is CASSGPPGFTEAFF.

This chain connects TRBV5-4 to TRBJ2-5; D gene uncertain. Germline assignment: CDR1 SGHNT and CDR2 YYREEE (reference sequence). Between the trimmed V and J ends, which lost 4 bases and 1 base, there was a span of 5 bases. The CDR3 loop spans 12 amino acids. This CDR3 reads CASSKPQETQYF. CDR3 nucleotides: TGTGCCAGCAGCAAGCCCCAAGAGACCCAGTACTTC.

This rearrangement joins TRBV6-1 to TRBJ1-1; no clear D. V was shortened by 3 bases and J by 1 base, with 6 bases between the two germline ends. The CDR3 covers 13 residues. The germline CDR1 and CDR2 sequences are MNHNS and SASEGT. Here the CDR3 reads CASSDQKNTEAFF. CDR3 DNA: TGTGCCAGCAGTGATCAAAAGAACACTGAAGCTTTCTTT.

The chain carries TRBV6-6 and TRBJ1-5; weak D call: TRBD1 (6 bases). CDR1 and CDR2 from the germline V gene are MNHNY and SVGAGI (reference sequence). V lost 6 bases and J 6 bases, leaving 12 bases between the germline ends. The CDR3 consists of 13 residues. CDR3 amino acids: CASRQGQGQPQHF. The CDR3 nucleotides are TGTGCCAGCAGACAGGGTCAAGGTCAGCCCCAGCATTTT.

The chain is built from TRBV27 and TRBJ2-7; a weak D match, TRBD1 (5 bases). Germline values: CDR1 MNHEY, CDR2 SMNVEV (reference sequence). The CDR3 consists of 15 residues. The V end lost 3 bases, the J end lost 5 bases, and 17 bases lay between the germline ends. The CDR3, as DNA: TGTGCCAGCAGTTTCTATATAACACAGGTCCACGAGCAGTACTTC. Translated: CASSFYITQVHEQYF.

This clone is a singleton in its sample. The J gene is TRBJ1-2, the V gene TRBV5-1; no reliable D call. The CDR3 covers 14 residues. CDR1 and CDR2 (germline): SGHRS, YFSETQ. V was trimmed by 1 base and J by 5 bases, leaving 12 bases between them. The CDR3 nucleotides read TGCGCCAGCAGCTTGTTCCCGGGTCTTTATGGCTACACCTTC. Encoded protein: CASSLFPGLYGYTF.

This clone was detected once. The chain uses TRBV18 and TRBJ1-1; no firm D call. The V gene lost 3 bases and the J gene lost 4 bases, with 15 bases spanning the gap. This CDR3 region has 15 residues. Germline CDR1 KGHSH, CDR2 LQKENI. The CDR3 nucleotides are TGTGCCAGCTCACCTATCGACTCCGCCAGCACTGAAGCTTTCTTT. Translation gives CASSPIDSASTEAFF.

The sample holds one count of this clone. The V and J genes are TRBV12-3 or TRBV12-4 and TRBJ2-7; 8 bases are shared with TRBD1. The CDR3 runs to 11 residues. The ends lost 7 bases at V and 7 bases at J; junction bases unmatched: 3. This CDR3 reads CASTYRGEQYF. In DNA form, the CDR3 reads TGTGCCAGCACCTACAGGGGGGAGCAGTACTTC.

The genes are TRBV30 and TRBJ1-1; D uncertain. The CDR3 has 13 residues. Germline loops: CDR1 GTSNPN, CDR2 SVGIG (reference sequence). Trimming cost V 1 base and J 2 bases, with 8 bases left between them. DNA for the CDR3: TGTGCCTGGAGTGCCGGGGTCAACACTGAAGCTTTCTTT. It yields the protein CAWSAGVNTEAFF.